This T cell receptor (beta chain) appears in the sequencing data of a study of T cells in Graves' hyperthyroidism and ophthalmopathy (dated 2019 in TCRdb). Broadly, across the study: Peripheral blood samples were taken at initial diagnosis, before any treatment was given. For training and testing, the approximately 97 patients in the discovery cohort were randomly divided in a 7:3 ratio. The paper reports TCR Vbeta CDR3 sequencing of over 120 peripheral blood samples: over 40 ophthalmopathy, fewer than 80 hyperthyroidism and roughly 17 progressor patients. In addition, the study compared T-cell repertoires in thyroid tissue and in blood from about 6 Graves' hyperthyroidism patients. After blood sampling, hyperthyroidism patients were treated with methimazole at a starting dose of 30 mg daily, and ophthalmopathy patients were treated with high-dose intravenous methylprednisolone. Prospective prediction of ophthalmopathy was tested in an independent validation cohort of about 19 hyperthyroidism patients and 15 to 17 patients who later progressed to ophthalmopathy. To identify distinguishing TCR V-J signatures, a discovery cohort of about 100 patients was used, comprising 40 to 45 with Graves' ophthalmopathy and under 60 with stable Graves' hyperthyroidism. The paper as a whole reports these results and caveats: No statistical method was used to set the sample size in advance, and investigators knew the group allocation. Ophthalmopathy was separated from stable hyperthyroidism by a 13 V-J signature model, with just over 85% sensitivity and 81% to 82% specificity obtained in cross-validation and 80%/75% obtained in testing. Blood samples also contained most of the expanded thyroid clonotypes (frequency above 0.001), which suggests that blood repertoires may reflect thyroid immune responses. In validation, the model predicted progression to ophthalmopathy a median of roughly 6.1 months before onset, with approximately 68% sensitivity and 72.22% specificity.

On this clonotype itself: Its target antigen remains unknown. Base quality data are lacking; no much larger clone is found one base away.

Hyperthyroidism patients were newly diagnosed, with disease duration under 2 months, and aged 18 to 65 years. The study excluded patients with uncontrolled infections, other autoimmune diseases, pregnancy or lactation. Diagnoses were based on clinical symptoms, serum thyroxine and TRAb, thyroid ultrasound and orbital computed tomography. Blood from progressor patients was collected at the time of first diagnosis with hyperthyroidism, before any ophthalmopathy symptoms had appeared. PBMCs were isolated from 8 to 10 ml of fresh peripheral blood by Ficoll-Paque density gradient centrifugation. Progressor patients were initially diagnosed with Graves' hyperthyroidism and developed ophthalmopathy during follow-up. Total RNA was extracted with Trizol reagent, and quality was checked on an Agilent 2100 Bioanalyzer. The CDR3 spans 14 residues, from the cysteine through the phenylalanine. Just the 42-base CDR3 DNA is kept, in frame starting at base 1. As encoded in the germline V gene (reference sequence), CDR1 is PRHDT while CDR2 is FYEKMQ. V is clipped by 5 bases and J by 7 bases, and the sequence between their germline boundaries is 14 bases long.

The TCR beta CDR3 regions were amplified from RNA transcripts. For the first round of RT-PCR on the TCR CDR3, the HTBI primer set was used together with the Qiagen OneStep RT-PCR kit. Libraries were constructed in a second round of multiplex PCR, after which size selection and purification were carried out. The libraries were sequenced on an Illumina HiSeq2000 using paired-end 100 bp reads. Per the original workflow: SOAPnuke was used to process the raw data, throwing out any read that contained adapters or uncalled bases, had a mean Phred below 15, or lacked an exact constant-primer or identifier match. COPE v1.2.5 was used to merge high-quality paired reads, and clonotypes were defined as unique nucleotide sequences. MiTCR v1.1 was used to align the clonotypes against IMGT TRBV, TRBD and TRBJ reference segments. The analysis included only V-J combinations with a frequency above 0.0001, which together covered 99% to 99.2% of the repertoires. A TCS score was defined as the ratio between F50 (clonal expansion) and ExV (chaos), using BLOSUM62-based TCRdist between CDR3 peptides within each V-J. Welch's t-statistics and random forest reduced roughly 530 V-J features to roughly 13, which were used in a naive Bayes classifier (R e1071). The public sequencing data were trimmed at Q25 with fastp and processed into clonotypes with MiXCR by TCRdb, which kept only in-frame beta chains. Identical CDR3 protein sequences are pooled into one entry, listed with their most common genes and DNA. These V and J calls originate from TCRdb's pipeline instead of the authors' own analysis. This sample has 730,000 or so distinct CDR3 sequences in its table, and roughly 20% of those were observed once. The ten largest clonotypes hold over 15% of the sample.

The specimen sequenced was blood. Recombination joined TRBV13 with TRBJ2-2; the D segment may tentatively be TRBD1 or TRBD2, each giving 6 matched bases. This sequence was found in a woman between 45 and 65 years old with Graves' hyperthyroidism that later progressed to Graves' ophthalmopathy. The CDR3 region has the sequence CASSLEGGHGELFF. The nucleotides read TGTGCCAGCAGCCTAGAGGGGGGCCACGGGGAGCTGTTTTTT.